Listed below are T cell receptor beta chains from one sample, sequenced in a study of early T cells in non-severe SARS-CoV-2 infection. TCRdb independently ran MiXCR on the 5' RACE reads; one entry per CDR3 protein. The sample has tens of thousands of distinct CDR3 sequences, around 10% seen once. This specimen was whole blood, taken at baseline. Receptor source: an adult who was a healthcare worker with PCR-confirmed SARS-CoV-2 infection or an uninfected control (not recorded which). CDR3s include the opening cysteine and the closing phenylalanine or tryptophan. Each record gives: CDR3 protein, CDR3 DNA, J gene, D gene, clone size, V gene. A D gene is named only where the DNA matches it firmly. Some rows have no size entry. The others give once, few or many, or a class for an expanded clone.

CASSDQANYGYTF | TGTGCCAGCAGTGATCAGGCTAACTATGGCTACACCTTC | TRBJ1-2 | - | many | TRBV12-3/TRBV12-4
CASSVDPSGGEQYF | TGTGCCAGCAGCGTAGATCCTAGCGGGGGCGAGCAGTACTTC | TRBJ2-7 | TRBD2 | few | TRBV9
CASSPGLTREQYF | TGTGCCAGCAGCCCCGGGCTCACTCGGGAGCAGTACTTC | TRBJ2-7 | - | many | TRBV13
CASGVRWGDRAKGNTIYF | TGTGCTAGTGGTGTGCGCTGGGGGGACAGGGCGAAAGGAAACACCATATATTTT | TRBJ1-3 | TRBD1 | few | TRBV12-5
CASSPLVGHTYNSPLHF | TGTGCCAGCAGCCCCCTCGTGGGGCATACCTATAATTCACCCCTCCACTTT | TRBJ1-6 | - | few | TRBV16
CSVEDGGTEQYF | TGCAGCGTTGAAGATGGAGGGACAGAGCAGTACTTC | TRBJ2-7 | - | few | TRBV29-1
CASSQDSRARFYGYTF | TGTGCCAGCAGCCAAGATTCCAGGGCCAGATTCTATGGCTACACCTTC | TRBJ1-2 | - | few | TRBV3-1
CASSFGGDSNQPQHF | TGTGCCAGCAGCTTTGGGGGCGACAGCAATCAGCCCCAGCATTTT | TRBJ1-5 | - | many | TRBV5-4
CASSDQGYPQPQHF | TGTGCCAGCAGCGACCAGGGGTACCCTCAGCCCCAGCATTTT | TRBJ1-5 | - | - | TRBV7-9
CSVAGHLRQTQYF | TGCAGCGTTGCGGGACACCTAAGGCAGACCCAGTACTTC | TRBJ2-5 | - | - | TRBV29-1
CASSGQGNQETQYF | TGCGCCAGCAGCGGACAGGGCAATCAAGAGACCCAGTACTTC | TRBJ2-5 | TRBD1 | - | TRBV5-1
CASSYSEGGGNTIYF | TGTGCCAGCAGTTACTCGGAGGGAGGTGGAAACACCATATATTTT | TRBJ1-3 | - | many | TRBV6-6
CASSVGSAGELFF | TGTGCCAGCAGCGTGGGTTCTGCCGGGGAGCTGTTTTTT | TRBJ2-2 | - | many | TRBV7-3
CASSREGSDNEQFF | TGTGCCAGCTCACGTGAGGGCAGCGATAATGAGCAGTTCTTC | TRBJ2-1 | - | few | TRBV18
CASSWGAGYEQYF | TGTGCCAGCAGCTGGGGGGCTGGATACGAGCAGTACTTC | TRBJ2-7 | - | few | TRBV7-3
CASRGGGSYNEQFF | TGTGCCAGCCGTGGCGGCGGCTCCTACAATGAGCAGTTCTTC | TRBJ2-1 | - | many | TRBV6-6
CSARDNRAYYGYTF | TGCAGTGCTAGAGATAACAGGGCATACTATGGCTACACCTTC | TRBJ1-2 | - | many | TRBV20-1
CASSQVPNTRGQPQHF | TGCGCCAGCAGCCAAGTCCCGAACACCCGCGGTCAGCCCCAGCATTTT | TRBJ1-5 | - | - | TRBV4-1
CSARARKTSGGAVEQFF | TGCAGTGCTAGAGCTCGAAAGACTAGCGGGGGGGCGGTTGAGCAGTTCTTC | TRBJ2-1 | TRBD2 | - | TRBV20-1
CASSLAVAGTQYF | TGTGCCAGCAGTTTAGCGGTTGCAGGGACCCAGTACTTC | TRBJ2-5 | - | many | TRBV12-3/TRBV12-4
CASSTGQTVSEAFF | TGTGCCAGCTCCACGGGACAGACTGTTTCTGAAGCTTTCTTT | TRBJ1-1 | TRBD1 | many | TRBV18
CASRGAGYCYEQYF | TGTGCCAGCAGGGGAGCGGGATATTGCTACGAGCAGTACTTC | TRBJ2-7 | TRBD2 | few | TRBV6-4
CSVSNNEQFF | TGCAGCGTTTCCAACAATGAGCAGTTCTTC | TRBJ2-1 | - | many | TRBV29-1
CASSSRDRNTGELFF | TGTGCCAGCAGTTCCCGGGACAGGAACACCGGGGAGCTGTTTTTT | TRBJ2-2 | TRBD1 | few | TRBV12-3/TRBV12-4
CLTGTANSPLHF | TGTCTGACCGGGACAGCGAATTCACCCCTCCACTTT | TRBJ1-6 | TRBD1 | - | TRBV20-1
CASTERGGPTDTQYF | TGTGCCAGCACCGAGCGGGGGGGCCCCACAGATACGCAGTATTTT | TRBJ2-3 | TRBD2 | once | TRBV7-3
CASSSTGELFF | TGTGCCAGCAGCTCTACCGGGGAGCTGTTTTTT | TRBJ2-2 | - | many | TRBV6-2/TRBV6-3
CASSTRRESNEQYF | TGTGCCAGCTCCACGAGAAGGGAGTCGAACGAGCAGTACTTC | TRBJ2-7 | - | few | TRBV18
CASGTLTEPEAFF | TGTGCCAGCGGTACACTAACAGAACCTGAAGCTTTCTTT | TRBJ1-1 | - | - | TRBV6-5